The 22 T cell receptor beta chains reported below all come from one sample, sequenced in a study of cytomegalovirus exposure and HLA in healthy donors. PCR employed 60 Vbeta and 13 Jbeta primers. Produced via immunoSEQ multiplex PCR; TCRdb's table is partial and in-frame only. The repertoire holds roughly 93,000 clones, with approximately 80% as singletons. Input material: PBMCs. Receptors were obtained from a man aged 35-49 years in good health and CMV-seronegative.

The V gene is TRBV5-4, the J gene TRBJ1-1; 7 positions agree with TRBD1. The junction had 9 bases not matched to a gene; V was cut back by 6 bases and J by 7 bases. Germline lookup yields CDR1 SGHNT and CDR2 YYREEE (reference sequence). This CDR3 contains 13 residues. The DNA of the CDR3 is TGTGCCAGCACCGCCCACAGGGGTGGTGAAGCTTTCTTT. As protein: CASTAHRGGEAFF.

The chain recombines TRBV10-3 with TRBJ2-3, with 9 bases lining up with TRBD1. Germline loops: CDR1 ENHRY, CDR2 SYGVKD. V gave up 2 bases and J gave up 1 base; unmatched junction bases: 7. The CDR3 has 17 residues. The CDR3: CAISERNRGPRTDTQYF. As DNA, the CDR3 is TGTGCCATCAGTGAGCGAAACAGGGGGCCCCGCACAGATACGCAGTATTTT.

V and J are TRBV6-5 and TRBJ1-2, with TRBD1 as a possible D gene (6 bases). CDR1 and CDR2 from the germline V gene are MNHEY and SVGAGI. V was cut by 2 bases and J by 7 bases, with 8 bases left in between. CDR3 length: 12 residues. The chain's CDR3 is CASSYRGGGYTF. CDR3 nucleotide sequence: TGTGCCAGCAGTTACAGGGGGGGTGGCTACACCTTC.

J is TRBJ1-1 and V is TRBV19; D remains ambiguous. Trimming removed 5 bases at V and 11 bases at J, with 9 bases between. The CDR3 runs to 10 residues. Germline CDR1 reads LNHDA; CDR2 reads SQIVND (reference sequence). This CDR3 reads CASSADRAFF. Here the CDR3 DNA reads TGTGCCAGTAGTGCCGATCGGGCTTTCTTT.

The rearrangement joins TRBV7-2 to TRBJ1-6; D remains unclear. The V and J ends lost 2 bases and 10 bases respectively, with 15 bases between them. Germline V gives CDR1 SGHTA, CDR2 FQGNSA. CDR3 length equals 15 residues. The CDR3 here is CASSLFSGVSSPLHF. CDR3 sequence (DNA): TGTGCCAGCAGCTTATTTTCGGGAGTGAGCTCACCCCTCCACTTT.

The chain couples TRBV9 to TRBJ2-7; D uncertain. The germline V gene encodes CDR1 SGDLS and CDR2 YYNGEE. The V gene lost 4 bases and the J gene lost 3 bases, with 14 bases spanning the gap. The CDR3 contains 14 residues. The CDR3 DNA reads TGTGCCAGCAGCCGACTCGGAAGGAGCTACGAGCAGTACTTC. Protein product: CASSRLGRSYEQYF.

Only one count was recorded for this clone. The V call is TRBV4-2, the J call TRBJ2-3, with TRBD2 matching 12 bases. CDR1 and CDR2 (germline): LGHNA, YNFKEQ. The CDR3 runs to 15 residues. Losses at the gene ends were 2 bases for V and 4 bases for J; bases not matched to a gene: 1. The CDR3: CASSQLAGGADTQYF. The CDR3 DNA reads as TGTGCCAGCAGCCAACTAGCGGGGGGGGCAGATACGCAGTATTTT.

The chain employs TRBV7-6 and TRBJ2-1; 9 bases agree with TRBD2. This CDR3 is 16 amino acids long. Germline V lookup: CDR1 SGHVS, CDR2 FNYEAQ. V was pared by 2 bases and J by 2 bases, with 4 bases of the junction left unmatched. The CDR3 region is CASSLFSGGTYNEQFF. DNA of the CDR3: TGTGCCAGCAGCTTATTTAGCGGGGGTACCTACAATGAGCAGTTCTTC.

The table lists this clone with a few counts. J is TRBJ2-1 and V is TRBV7-6, with 7 bases identical to TRBD1. The CDR3 consists of 17 residues. The germline V gene has CDR1 SGHVS and CDR2 FNYEAQ. Losses at the gene ends were 1 base for V and 0 bases for J; bases not matched to a gene: 6. The CDR3 reads CASSLVTGPSSYNEQFF. CDR3 coding DNA: TGTGCCAGCAGCTTAGTGACAGGGCCGAGCTCCTACAATGAGCAGTTCTTC.

The chain is built from TRBV27 and TRBJ2-6, with D possibly being TRBD2 (7 bases). CDR1 is MNHEY and CDR2 is SMNVEV in the germline V gene (reference sequence). The CDR3 has 17 amino acids. V gave up 4 bases and J gave up 0 bases, with 13 bases separating them. The CDR3 DNA reads as TGTGCCAGCAGTTGGGGGGGCCCGGGCTCTGGGGCCAACGTCCTGACTTTC. It yields the protein CASSWGGPGSGANVLTF.

The chain employs TRBV6-5 and TRBJ1-4; 7 bases match TRBD1. V lost 6 bases and J lost 3; bases outside the gene matches: 7. Per the germline V gene, CDR1 is MNHEY and CDR2 is SVGAGI. This CDR3 region has 15 residues. The CDR3 DNA sequence: TGTGCCAGCAGGGGACGACAGGGAGCTAATGAAAAACTGTTTTTT. Amino acids: CASRGRQGANEKLFF.

A few counts support this clone. J is TRBJ1-1 and V is TRBV10-3; 7 bases line up with TRBD1. This CDR3 spans 12 amino acids. V shed 10 bases and J 1 base; nucleotides not matched to a gene: 3. The germline V gene has CDR1 ENHRY and CDR2 SYGVKD. The CDR3 reads CASRDRNTEAFF. CDR3 in DNA: TGTGCCAGTCGGGACAGGAACACTGAAGCTTTCTTT.

This clone was seen only a few times. The chain links TRBV27 to TRBJ2-7; D may be TRBD1 (7 bases). Germline assignment: CDR1 MNHEY and CDR2 SMNVEV (reference sequence). CDR3 length: 12 residues. V was shortened by 5 bases and J by 12 bases, with 17 bases between the two germline ends. The CDR3 nucleotides read TGTGCCAGCAGTAGCTCCGACAGGGAGGCGTACTTC. It encodes CASSSSDREAYF.

V is TRBV12-5 and J is TRBJ2-2, with a weak D call TRBD1 (6 bases). From germline, CDR1 is LGHNT and CDR2 FRNRAP. The CDR3 totals 17 residues. Trimming shortened V by 7 bases and J by 7 bases, and 25 bases separated the two germline ends. The CDR3 DNA follows: TGTGCTAGTGCCCCGGACAGATACACGATTCAAGGCGGGGAGCTGTTTTTT. Translating it yields CASAPDRYTIQGGELFF.

This sequence joins TRBV9 and TRBJ2-1; 9 bases line up with TRBD1. The CDR3 is 15 amino acids. The V gene end was trimmed by 0 bases and the J gene end by 4 bases; junction bases not matched to a gene: 2. CDR1 and CDR2 (germline): SGDLS, YYNGEE. This CDR3 is CASSVGTGAYNEQFF. CDR3 nucleotide sequence: TGTGCCAGCAGCGTAGGGACAGGGGCATACAATGAGCAGTTCTTC.

On this clone itself: Germline and junction disagree at one end, which may indicate a read error. At the DNA level, this CDR3 is encoded by other sequences in the same sample as well. This chain uses TRBV6-5 with TRBJ2-7, with D perhaps matching TRBD2 (6 bases). The germline gives CDR1 MNHEY, CDR2 SVGAGI. The CDR3 totals 13 residues. As DNA, the CDR3 is TGCGCCACCCGGGAGTCAGGTTCCTACGAGCAGTACTTC. It translates to CATRESGSYEQYF.

The V gene is TRBV7-2, the J gene TRBJ2-1, with 9 bases matching TRBD2. The J segment lost 5 bases and the V segment lost 5 bases, leaving 7 bases of the junction unmatched. The CDR3 sequence is 15 residues long. Germline CDR1 is SGHTA and CDR2 is FQGNSA. CDR3 nucleotide sequence: TGTGCCAGCAGCGCCTTAAGCGGGGGGAACAATGAGCAGTTCTTC. It encodes CASSALSGGNNEQFF.

This clone has more than one count but fewer than ten. This chain uses TRBV6-1 with TRBJ2-7, with D perhaps TRBD1 (6 bases). This CDR3 is 15 amino acids long. Germline assignment: CDR1 MNHNS and CDR2 SASEGT. V gave up 9 bases and J gave up 3 bases, with 21 bases separating them. As DNA, the CDR3 is TGTGCCAGTAACCGGTCGGACAGAATTATCTACGAGCAGTACTTC. Translation: CASNRSDRIIYEQYF.

The chain couples TRBV6-5 to TRBJ2-7; D is uncertain. Germline lookup yields CDR1 MNHEY and CDR2 SVGAGI. V was clipped by 4 bases and J by 8 bases, with 12 bases between them. This CDR3 contains 12 residues. CDR3 bases: TGTGCCAGCAGTTCCGGATCTAGTCAGCAGTACTTC. It codes for CASSSGSSQQYF.

V and J are TRBV28 and TRBJ2-7, with D possibly matching TRBD1 (6 bases). CDR3 size: 14 residues. Per germline, CDR1 MDHEN and CDR2 SYDVKM. The V and J ends lost 6 bases and 0 bases respectively, with 12 bases between them. CDR3 loop: CASRDRGPSYEQYF. Written as DNA, the CDR3 is TGTGCCAGCAGGGACAGAGGTCCCTCCTACGAGCAGTACTTC.

This clone is a singleton in its sample. This chain joins TRBV5-4 and TRBJ2-7; 9 positions match TRBD2. V dropped 1 base and J dropped 3; count of bases not matched to a gene: 11. The CDR3 consists of 17 residues. In germline, CDR1 is SGHNT, CDR2 YYREEE (reference sequence). CDR3 bases: TGTGCCAGCAGCTTGCCCACTCCGGGACTAGCTTTCTACGAGCAGTACTTC. It specifies CASSLPTPGLAFYEQYF.

This chain uses TRBV19 with TRBJ1-6; D may be TRBD1 (5 bases). The CDR3 is 12 amino acids. Germline V gene lookup returns CDR1 LNHDA and CDR2 SQIVND (reference sequence). V was cut by 4 bases and J by 8 bases, with 6 bases left in between. The CDR3 spells CASSKGDSPLHF. The CDR3 nucleotides are TGTGCCAGTAGTAAAGGGGATTCACCCCTCCACTTT.